A single sample gave rise to the 3 T cell receptor beta chains below, sequenced in a study of shared clonotypes between healthy human individuals. Measured with immunoSEQ multiplex PCR; TCRdb has only the in-frame clones, and not every one. The sample contains under 200,000 clones, approximately 92% of which appear only once. The material sequenced was naive CD4+ T cells sorted from blood. Specified subset: CD45RA+ positively selected. These receptors all stem from a woman aged 25 to 45 in good health.

This clone was found once. The V call is TRBV21-1, the J call TRBJ2-6; whether TRBD2, the table's D call, matches the DNA was not checked. TRBV21-1 is deemed a pseudogene. The CDR3 runs to 18 residues. For the CDR3, the DNA is TGTGCCAGCAGCAAAGATACTAGCGATCGGGCTGGGGCCAACGTCCTGACTTTC. It encodes CASSKDTSDRAGANVLTF.

V gene TRBV28 combines with J gene TRBJ2-7; TRBD2 aligns across 10 bases. Trimming removed 4 bases from V and 2 bases from J; junction bases left unmatched: 2. The germline V gene encodes CDR1 MDHEN and CDR2 SYDVKM. The CDR3 runs to 14 residues. The CDR3 coding sequence is TGTGCCAGCAGTTCAGCGGGAGGGGCCTACGAGCAGTACTTC. Its translation is CASSSAGGAYEQYF.

The CDR3 loop is CASSPGTGNEQYF. As DNA, the CDR3 is TGTGCCAGCTCACCAGGGACAGGGAACGAGCAGTACTTC. This chain uses TRBV18 with TRBJ2-7; 9 nucleotides align to TRBD1. Germline CDR1 reads KGHSH; CDR2 reads LQKENI. The CDR3 extends over 13 amino acids. The ends lost 2 bases at V and 5 bases at J; junction bases unmatched: 1.